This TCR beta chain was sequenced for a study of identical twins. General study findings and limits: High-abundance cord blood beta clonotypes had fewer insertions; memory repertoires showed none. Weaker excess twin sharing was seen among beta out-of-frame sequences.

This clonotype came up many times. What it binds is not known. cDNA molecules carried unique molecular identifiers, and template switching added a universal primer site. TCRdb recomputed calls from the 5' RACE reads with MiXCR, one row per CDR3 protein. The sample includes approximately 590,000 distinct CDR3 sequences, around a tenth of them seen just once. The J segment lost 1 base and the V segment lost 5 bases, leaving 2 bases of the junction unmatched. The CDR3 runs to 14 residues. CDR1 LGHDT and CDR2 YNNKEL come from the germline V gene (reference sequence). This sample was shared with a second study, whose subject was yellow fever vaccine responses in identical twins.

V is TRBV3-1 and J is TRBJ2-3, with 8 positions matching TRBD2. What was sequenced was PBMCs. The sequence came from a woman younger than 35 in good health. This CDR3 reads CASSIAGRTDTQYF. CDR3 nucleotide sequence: TGTGCCAGCAGCATAGCGGGGCGCACAGATACGCAGTATTTT.